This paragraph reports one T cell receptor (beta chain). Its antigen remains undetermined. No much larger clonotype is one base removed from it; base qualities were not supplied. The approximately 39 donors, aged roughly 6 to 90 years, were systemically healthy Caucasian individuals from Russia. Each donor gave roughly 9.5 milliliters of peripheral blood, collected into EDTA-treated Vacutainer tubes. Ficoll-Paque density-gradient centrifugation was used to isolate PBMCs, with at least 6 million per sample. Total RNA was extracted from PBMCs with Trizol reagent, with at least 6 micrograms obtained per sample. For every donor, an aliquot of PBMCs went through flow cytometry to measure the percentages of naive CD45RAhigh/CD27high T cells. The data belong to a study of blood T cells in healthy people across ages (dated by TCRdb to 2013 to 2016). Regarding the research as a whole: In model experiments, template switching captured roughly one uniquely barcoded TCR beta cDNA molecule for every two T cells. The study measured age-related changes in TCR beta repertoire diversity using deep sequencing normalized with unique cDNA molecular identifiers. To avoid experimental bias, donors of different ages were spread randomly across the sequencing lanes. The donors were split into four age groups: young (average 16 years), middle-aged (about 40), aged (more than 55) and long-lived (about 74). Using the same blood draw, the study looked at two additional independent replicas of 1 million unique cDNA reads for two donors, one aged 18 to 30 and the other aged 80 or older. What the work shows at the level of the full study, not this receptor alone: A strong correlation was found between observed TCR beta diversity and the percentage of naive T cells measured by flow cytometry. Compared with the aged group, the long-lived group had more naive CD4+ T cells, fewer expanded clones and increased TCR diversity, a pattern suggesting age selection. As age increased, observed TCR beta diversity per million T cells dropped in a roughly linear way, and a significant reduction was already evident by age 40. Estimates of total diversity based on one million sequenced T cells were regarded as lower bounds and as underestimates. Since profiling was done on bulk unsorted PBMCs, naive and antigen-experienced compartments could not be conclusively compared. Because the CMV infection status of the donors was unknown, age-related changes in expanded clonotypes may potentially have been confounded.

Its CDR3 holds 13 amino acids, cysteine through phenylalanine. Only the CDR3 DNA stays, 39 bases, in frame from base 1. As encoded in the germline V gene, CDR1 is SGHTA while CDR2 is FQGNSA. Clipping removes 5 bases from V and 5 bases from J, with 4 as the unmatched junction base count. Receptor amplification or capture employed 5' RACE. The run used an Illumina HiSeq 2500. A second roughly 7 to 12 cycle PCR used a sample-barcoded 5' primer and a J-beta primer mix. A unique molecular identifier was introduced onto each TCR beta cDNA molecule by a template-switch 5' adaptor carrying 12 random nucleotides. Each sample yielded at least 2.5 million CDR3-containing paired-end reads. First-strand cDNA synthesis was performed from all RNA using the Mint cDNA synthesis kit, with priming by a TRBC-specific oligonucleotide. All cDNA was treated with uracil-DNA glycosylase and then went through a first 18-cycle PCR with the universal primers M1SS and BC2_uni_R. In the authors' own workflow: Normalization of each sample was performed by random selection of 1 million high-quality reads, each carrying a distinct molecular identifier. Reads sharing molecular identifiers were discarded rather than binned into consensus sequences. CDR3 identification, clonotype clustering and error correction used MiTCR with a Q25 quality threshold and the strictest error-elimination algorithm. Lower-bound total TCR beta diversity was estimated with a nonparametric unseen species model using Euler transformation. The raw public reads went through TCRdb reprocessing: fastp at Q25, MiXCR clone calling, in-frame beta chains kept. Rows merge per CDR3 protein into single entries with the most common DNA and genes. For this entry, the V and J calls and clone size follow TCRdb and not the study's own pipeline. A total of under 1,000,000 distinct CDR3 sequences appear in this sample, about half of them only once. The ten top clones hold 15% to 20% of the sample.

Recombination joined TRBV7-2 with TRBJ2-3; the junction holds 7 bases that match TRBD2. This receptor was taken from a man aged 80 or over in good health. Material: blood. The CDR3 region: CASSREVGDTQYF. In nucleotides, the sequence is TGTGCCAGCAGCCGGGAGGTCGGAGATACGCAGTATTTT.